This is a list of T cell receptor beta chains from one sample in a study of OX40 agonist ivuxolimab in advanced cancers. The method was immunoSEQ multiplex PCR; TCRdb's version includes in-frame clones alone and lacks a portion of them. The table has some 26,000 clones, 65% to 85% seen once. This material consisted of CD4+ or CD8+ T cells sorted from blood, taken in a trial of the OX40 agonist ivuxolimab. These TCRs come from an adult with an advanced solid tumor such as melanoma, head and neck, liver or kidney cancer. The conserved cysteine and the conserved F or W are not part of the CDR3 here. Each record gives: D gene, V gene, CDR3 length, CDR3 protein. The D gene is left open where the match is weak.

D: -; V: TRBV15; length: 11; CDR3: ATSRDGFYEQY
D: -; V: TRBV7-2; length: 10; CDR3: ASSQGQRGYT
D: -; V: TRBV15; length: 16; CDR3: ATSGKKGRSTSTDTQY
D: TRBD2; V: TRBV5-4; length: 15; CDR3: ASSYLTSGGGTDTQY
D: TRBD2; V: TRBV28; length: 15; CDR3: ASRLTSGRGFTDTQY
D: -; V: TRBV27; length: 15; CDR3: ASSFRAGITTNEKLF
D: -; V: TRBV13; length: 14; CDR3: ASSLGRGATNEKLF
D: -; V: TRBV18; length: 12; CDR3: ASSGGAGEPEAF
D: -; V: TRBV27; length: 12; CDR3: ASRNGQIKNIQY
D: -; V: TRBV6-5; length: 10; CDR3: ASSYYGPDYT
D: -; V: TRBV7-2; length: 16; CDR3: ASSLTPLRSSRADTQY
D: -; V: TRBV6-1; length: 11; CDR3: ASSGGGNQPQH
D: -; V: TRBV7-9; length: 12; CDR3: ASSLVAASYEQY
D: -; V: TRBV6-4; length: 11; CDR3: ASSDGEVDTQY
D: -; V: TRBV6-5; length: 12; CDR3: ASSSTATNEKLF
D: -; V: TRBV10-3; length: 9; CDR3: AINKAGGYT
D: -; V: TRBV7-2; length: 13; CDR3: ASSLVLGWSEGYT
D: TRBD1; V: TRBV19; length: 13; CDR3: ASSFGQGGNQPQH
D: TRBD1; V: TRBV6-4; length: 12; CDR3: ASSKDRANSPLH
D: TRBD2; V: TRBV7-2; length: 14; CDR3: ASSFLSGGLGDTQY
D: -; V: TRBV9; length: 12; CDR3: ASSVLQGRDEQF
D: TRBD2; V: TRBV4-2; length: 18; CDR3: ASSQDPGLAGILAKNIQY
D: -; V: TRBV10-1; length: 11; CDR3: ASSEGYTDTQY
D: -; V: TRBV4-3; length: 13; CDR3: ASSQDPTMADTQY
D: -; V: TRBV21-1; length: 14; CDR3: ATRPFCSGNTGELF
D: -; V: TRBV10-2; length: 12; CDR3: ASSESTGTYEQY
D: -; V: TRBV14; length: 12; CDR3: ASSQLGDPETQY
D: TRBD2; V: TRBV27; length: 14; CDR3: ASTSDSGGAYNEQF
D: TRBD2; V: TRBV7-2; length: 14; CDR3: ASSPLAGANTGELF
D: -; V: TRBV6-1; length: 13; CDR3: ASSDRRRDGEKLF
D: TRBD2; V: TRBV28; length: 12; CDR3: ASNPSGRNYEQY
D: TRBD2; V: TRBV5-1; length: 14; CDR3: ASSLDISAGGRGQY
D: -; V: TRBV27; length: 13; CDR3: ASSFAPLIAYEQY
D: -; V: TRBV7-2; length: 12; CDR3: ASRDPGLQETQY
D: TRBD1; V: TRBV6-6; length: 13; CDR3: ASSGTGVPKETQY
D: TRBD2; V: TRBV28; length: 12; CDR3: ASTLAGSTDTQY
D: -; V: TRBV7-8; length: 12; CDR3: ASSIRQDTGELF
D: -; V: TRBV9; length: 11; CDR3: ASSRSGAHEQY
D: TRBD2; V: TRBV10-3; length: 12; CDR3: AISHREGRYEQY
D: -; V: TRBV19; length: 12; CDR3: ASSIKGHNSPLH
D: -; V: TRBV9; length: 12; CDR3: ASSVGAALYEQY
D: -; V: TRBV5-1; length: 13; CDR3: ASSLAGGQNTEAF
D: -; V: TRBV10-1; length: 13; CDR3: ASSESKGRTDTQY
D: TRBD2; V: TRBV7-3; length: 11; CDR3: ASSLGLGYEQY
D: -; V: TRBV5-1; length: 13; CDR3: ASSLAGQVNTEAF
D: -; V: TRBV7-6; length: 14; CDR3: ASSPMVSEVHNEQF
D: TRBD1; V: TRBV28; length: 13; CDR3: ASTRQGVYHTEAF
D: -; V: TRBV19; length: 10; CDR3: ASNQVNEKLF
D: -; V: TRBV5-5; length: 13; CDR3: ASSGASRGPVEQF